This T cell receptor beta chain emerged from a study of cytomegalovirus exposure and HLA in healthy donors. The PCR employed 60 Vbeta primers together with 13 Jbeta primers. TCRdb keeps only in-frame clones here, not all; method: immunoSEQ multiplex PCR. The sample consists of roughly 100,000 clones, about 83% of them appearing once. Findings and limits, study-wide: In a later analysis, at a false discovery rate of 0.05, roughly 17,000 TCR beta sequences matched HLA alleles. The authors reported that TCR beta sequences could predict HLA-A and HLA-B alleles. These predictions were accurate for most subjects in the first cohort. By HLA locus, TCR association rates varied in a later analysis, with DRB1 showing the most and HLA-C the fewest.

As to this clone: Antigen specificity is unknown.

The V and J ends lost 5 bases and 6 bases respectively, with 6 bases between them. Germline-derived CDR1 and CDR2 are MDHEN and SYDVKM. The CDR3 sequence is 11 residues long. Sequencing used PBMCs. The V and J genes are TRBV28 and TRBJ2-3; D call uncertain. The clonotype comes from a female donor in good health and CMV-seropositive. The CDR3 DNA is TGTGCCAGCAGTGGGCCGGATACGCAGTATTTT. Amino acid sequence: CASSGPDTQYF.